This passage covers 26 T cell receptor beta chains from one sample sequenced in a study of patients and donors after allogeneic stem cell transplantation. From the RT-PCR reads, TCRdb called clonotypes with MiXCR, one entry per CDR3 protein. The sample has approximately 160,000 distinct CDR3 sequences, 30% seen once. Sample: blood, either unsorted or a sorted T cell fraction (not recorded which). The source is a human donor who was either an allogeneic HSCT recipient or a stem cell or donor lymphocyte infusion donor (not recorded which). It is not recorded whose cells these are; they may come from a transplant donor.

This clonotype was detected only a few times. This sequence may be a read error, since a much larger clone differs from it by one base. V usage is TRBV6-1 and J usage is TRBJ1-5; no reliable D call. Germline values: CDR1 MNHNS, CDR2 SASEGT. The CDR3 loop spans 11 amino acids. V lost 6 bases and J 3 bases, leaving 3 bases between the germline ends. DNA of the CDR3: TGTGCCAGCAGGCTCAATCAGCCCCAGCATTTT. This codes for CASRLNQPQHF.

This clonotype was counted between two and nine times. The chain has TRBV20-1 and TRBJ2-7; 12 nucleotides line up with TRBD2. The CDR3 is made up of 15 amino acids. The ends lost 5 bases at V and 4 bases at J; junction bases unmatched: 9. The germline CDR1 and CDR2 sequences are DFQATT and SNEGSKA (reference sequence). Written as DNA, the CDR3 is TGCAGTGCTGATCGAACCGGGACTAGCGGGTACGAGCAGTACTTC. Translation gives CSADRTGTSGYEQYF.

The rearrangement links TRBV4-1 to TRBJ1-4; D not resolved. Looked up from germline, CDR1 is MGHRA and CDR2 is YSYEKL. The CDR3 runs to 13 residues. Trimming removed 7 bases from V and 4 bases from J, with 10 bases in between. The CDR3 bases are TGCGCCAGCAATAGGCAAGATAATGAAAAACTGTTTTTT. Amino acids: CASNRQDNEKLFF.

This clonotype appeared a few times. The CDR3: CASSLRGNLYGYTF. The DNA for the CDR3 is TGTGCCAGCAGTTTACGTGGGAACCTCTATGGCTACACCTTC. The genes are TRBV27 and TRBJ1-2; D unresolved. The CDR3 has 14 residues. Germline CDR1 reads MNHEY; CDR2 reads SMNVEV (reference sequence). V lost 2 bases to trimming and J lost 4 bases, with 11 bases between them.

The rearrangement uses TRBV10-3 and TRBJ2-7; 9 bases agree with TRBD1. From germline, CDR1 is ENHRY and CDR2 SYGVKD. CDR3 length: 15 amino acids. The J segment lost 3 bases and the V segment lost 2 bases, leaving 5 bases of the junction unmatched. Here the CDR3 reads CAISEPGQGSYEQYF. In DNA, the CDR3 is TGTGCCATCAGTGAGCCTGGACAGGGGAGCTACGAGCAGTACTTC.

This sequence joins TRBV12-3 or TRBV12-4 and TRBJ1-3, with TRBD1 identical over 9 bases. After removal of 6 bases from V and 2 bases from J, the junction contained 5 bases not matched to a gene. The CDR3 is 15 amino acids. For the CDR3, the DNA is TGTGCCAGCAGAGCCGGGACAGGGACTGGAAACACCATATATTTT. Protein sequence: CASRAGTGTGNTIYF.

The chain has TRBV4-3 and TRBJ1-2; unclear D gene. The germline V and J ends were trimmed by 0 bases and 4 bases, with 12 bases remaining between them. CDR3 size: 15 residues. Germline CDR1 is LGHNA and CDR2 is YSLEER. In nucleotides, the CDR3 is TGCGCCAGCAGCCAAGATCGTCAGTGGGGCTATGGCTACACCTTC. This encodes CASSQDRQWGYGYTF.

The CDR3 here is CASSQDWGVVNSPLHF. For the CDR3, the DNA is TGTGCCAGCAGCCAAGATTGGGGTGTTGTTAATTCACCCCTCCACTTT. The chain recombines TRBV3-1 with TRBJ1-6; D remains ambiguous. This CDR3 is built from 16 residues. Germline V CDR1 and CDR2: LGHDT, YNNKEL (reference sequence). The germline V and J ends were trimmed by 0 bases and 6 bases, with 12 bases remaining between them. The full variable domain, its missing parts supplied by reference TRBV3-1 and TRBJ1-6, is DTAVSQTPKYLVTQMGNDKSIKCEQNLGHDTMYWYKQDSKKFLKIMFSYNNKELIINETVPNRFSPKSPDKAHLNLHINSLELGDSAVYFCASSQDWGVVNSPLHFGNGTRLTVT.

The J gene is TRBJ2-1, the V gene TRBV12-3 or TRBV12-4; TRBD2 agrees at 16 bases. This CDR3 has 16 residues. V dropped 6 bases and J dropped 8; count of bases not matched to a gene: 7. This CDR3 reads CASRPGTSGRAYEQFF. DNA for the CDR3: TGTGCCAGCAGACCAGGGACTAGCGGGAGGGCATATGAGCAGTTCTTC.

This clonotype was found a few times. The chain couples TRBV27 to TRBJ1-2; D perhaps matches TRBD1 (6 bases). Trimming stripped 3 bases from V and 4 bases from J, with 18 bases between. Looked up from germline, CDR1 is MNHEY and CDR2 is SMNVEV (reference sequence). CDR3 length: 16 amino acids. Here the CDR3 reads CASSFVGALESYGYTF. Written as DNA, the CDR3 is TGTGCCAGCAGTTTTGTGGGGGCCTTGGAGTCCTATGGCTACACCTTC.

The V gene is TRBV5-1, the J gene TRBJ2-7; 7 nucleotides agree with TRBD2. Germline values: CDR1 SGHRS, CDR2 YFSETQ. Trimming cost V 7 bases and J 5 bases; bases outside gene matches: 12. This CDR3 is 14 amino acids long. CDR3 in amino acids: CASSPYGLADEQYF. The CDR3 coding sequence is TGCGCCAGCTCTCCCTATGGGCTAGCGGACGAGCAGTACTTC.

This clonotype was recorded many times. The V and J genes are TRBV20-1 and TRBJ1-6; 8 bases agree with TRBD1. The germline V gene encodes CDR1 DFQATT and CDR2 SNEGSKA (reference sequence). This CDR3 is built from 15 residues. Germline trimming cut 6 bases from V and 7 bases from J; bases unmatched to any gene: 11. CDR3 nucleotides: TGCAGTGCAAAACAGGGGGGCCCGCGAAATTCACCCCTCCACTTT. Encoded protein: CSAKQGGPRNSPLHF.

This clonotype is medium-sized. The chain recombines TRBV7-8 with TRBJ1-3; no clear D. Germline loops: CDR1 SGHVS, CDR2 FQNEAQ. V lost 2 bases and J 1 base, leaving 6 bases between the germline ends. This CDR3 spans 14 amino acids. CDR3 sequence reads: CASSLMSSGNTIYF. The CDR3 coding sequence is TGTGCCAGCAGCTTAATGAGTTCTGGAAACACCATATATTTT.

J is TRBJ1-2 and V is TRBV28; 8 bases fit TRBD1. CDR1 and CDR2 (germline): MDHEN, SYDVKM. The CDR3 length is 13 residues. The V segment lost 3 bases and the J segment 7 bases; nucleotides outside the gene matches: 4. The DNA for the CDR3 is TGTGCCAGCAGTTTTCAGGGGGCGCGTGGCTACACCTTC. Translating gives CASSFQGARGYTF.

This clonotype was recorded only once. The chain has TRBV7-2 and TRBJ2-1; 7 bases align to TRBD2. J lost 3 bases, V lost 5 bases, and 10 bases had no gene match. Germline V lookup: CDR1 SGHTA, CDR2 FQGNSA. This CDR3 spans 16 amino acids. The CDR3 nucleotides read TGTGCCAGCAGCGGACTACCCGGGGACTACTACAATGAGCAGTTCTTC. It encodes CASSGLPGDYYNEQFF. The whole variable domain, remainder taken from reference TRBV7-2 and TRBJ2-1, is GAGVSQSPSNKVTEKGKDVELRCDPISGHTALYWYRQSLGQGLEFLIYFQGNSAPDKSGLPSDRFSAERTGGSVSTLTIQRTQQEDSAVYLCASSGLPGDYYNEQFFGPGTRLTVL.

This clonotype has only a few counts. The chain recombines TRBV7-9 with TRBJ1-6; D is perhaps TRBD1 (6 bases). Between the trimmed V and J ends, which lost 3 bases and 7 bases, there was a span of 13 bases. Germline V gene sequence: CDR1 SEHNR, CDR2 FQNEAQ (reference sequence). This CDR3 has 15 amino acids. The CDR3: CASSFRGGGNSPLHF. CDR3 nucleotide sequence: TGTGCCAGCAGCTTCAGGGGAGGGGGAAATTCACCCCTCCACTTT.

The CDR3 sequence: CASSFGGANSPLHF. CDR3 in DNA: TGTGCCAGCAGTTTCGGGGGGGCTAATTCACCCCTCCACTTT. The rearrangement joins TRBV12-3 or TRBV12-4 to TRBJ1-6, with D maybe TRBD1 (6 bases). The length of the CDR3 is 14 residues. Trimming took off 3 bases at V and 6 bases at J, with 9 bases between the two ends.

This clonotype was seen a handful of times. The chain uses TRBV9 and TRBJ1-2; TRBD1 is a possible D gene (5 bases). Germline V gene data show CDR1 as SGDLS and CDR2 as YYNGEE. The CDR3 sequence is 15 residues long. The V end lost 3 bases, the J end lost 6 bases, and 18 bases lay between the germline ends. The DNA for the CDR3 is TGTGCCAGCAGCGCCGCCTTGGGGGGAATGGATGGCTACACCTTC. Translated, it gives CASSAALGGMDGYTF.

This clonotype has only a few counts. The chain has TRBV29-1 and TRBJ1-1; D gene uncertain. Per germline, CDR1 SQVTM and CDR2 ANQGSEA. Deletions cut 5 bases from V and 3 bases from J, with 10 bases between. The CDR3 extends over 12 amino acids. The CDR3 sequence: CSVLSRDTEAFF. CDR3 nucleotides: TGCAGCGTTCTCTCCCGTGACACTGAAGCTTTCTTT.

The chain combines TRBV10-3 with TRBJ2-3, with a weak D call TRBD1 (5 bases). Trimming shortened V by 11 bases and J by 2 bases, and 11 bases separated the two germline ends. The V gene's germline CDR1 is ENHRY and CDR2 SYGVKD. CDR3 length equals 12 residues. CDR3 loop: CAAATVTDTQYF. The CDR3 DNA reads TGTGCCGCCGCGACAGTCACAGATACGCAGTATTTT.

J is TRBJ1-1 and V is TRBV19; D unresolved. V shed 8 bases and J shed 1 base, with 11 bases lying between them. Germline CDR1 is LNHDA and CDR2 is SQIVND (reference sequence). The CDR3 contains 13 residues. The DNA for the CDR3 is TGTGCCAGTTCAACCAGGACGAACACTGAAGCTTTCTTT. This encodes CASSTRTNTEAFF.

This chain links TRBV28 with TRBJ1-5; 7 bases match TRBD1. There are 18 residues in the CDR3. Trimming at V came to 6 bases and at J to 7 bases, leaving 21 bases not matched to a gene. The germline CDR1 and CDR2 sequences are MDHEN and SYDVKM. CDR3 in DNA: TGTGCCAGCAGCATTATAAAAACAGGGGAAGTGCCCAGACAGCCCCAGCATTTT. This encodes CASSIIKTGEVPRQPQHF.

This chain connects TRBV5-1 to TRBJ2-6, with TRBD2 matching 7 bases. J gave up 0 bases and V 2 bases, and 8 bases lay outside the gene matches. The CDR3 runs 18 residues. Per the germline V gene, CDR1 is SGHRS and CDR2 is YFSETQ. Written as DNA, the CDR3 is TGCGCCAGCAGCTTCATACCGGGACTAAACTCTGGGGCCAACGTCCTGACTTTC. This encodes CASSFIPGLNSGANVLTF.

This clonotype occurred a few times. This rearrangement joins TRBV6-2 or TRBV6-3 to TRBJ2-5, with D possibly matching TRBD1 (6 bases). Trimming stripped 5 bases from V and 5 bases from J, with 18 bases between. The CDR3 is 15 residues long. Germline values: CDR1 MNHEY, CDR2 SVGEGT. CDR3 coding DNA: TGTGCCAGCAGTCAACCGGGACACCGCCGGGAGACCCAGTACTTC. Residues: CASSQPGHRRETQYF.

The chain is built from TRBV12-3 or TRBV12-4 and TRBJ1-1; D unclear. Trimming left V 2 bases short and J 0 bases short, with 7 bases between. The CDR3 is 14 amino acids. CDR3 in amino acids: CASSLISVNTEAFF. CDR3 sequence (DNA): TGTGCCAGCAGTTTAATATCTGTGAACACTGAAGCTTTCTTT.

CDR3 nucleotide sequence: TGTGCCAGCAGCTTAGTCCAGGGGGCTGGTGAAAAACTGTTTTTT. It codes for CASSLVQGAGEKLFF. The J gene is TRBJ1-4, the V gene TRBV7-9, with TRBD1 matching 8 bases. Germline-derived CDR1 and CDR2 are SEHNR and FQNEAQ (reference sequence). J lost 7 bases, V lost 1 base, and 5 bases had no gene match. This CDR3 is built from 15 residues.